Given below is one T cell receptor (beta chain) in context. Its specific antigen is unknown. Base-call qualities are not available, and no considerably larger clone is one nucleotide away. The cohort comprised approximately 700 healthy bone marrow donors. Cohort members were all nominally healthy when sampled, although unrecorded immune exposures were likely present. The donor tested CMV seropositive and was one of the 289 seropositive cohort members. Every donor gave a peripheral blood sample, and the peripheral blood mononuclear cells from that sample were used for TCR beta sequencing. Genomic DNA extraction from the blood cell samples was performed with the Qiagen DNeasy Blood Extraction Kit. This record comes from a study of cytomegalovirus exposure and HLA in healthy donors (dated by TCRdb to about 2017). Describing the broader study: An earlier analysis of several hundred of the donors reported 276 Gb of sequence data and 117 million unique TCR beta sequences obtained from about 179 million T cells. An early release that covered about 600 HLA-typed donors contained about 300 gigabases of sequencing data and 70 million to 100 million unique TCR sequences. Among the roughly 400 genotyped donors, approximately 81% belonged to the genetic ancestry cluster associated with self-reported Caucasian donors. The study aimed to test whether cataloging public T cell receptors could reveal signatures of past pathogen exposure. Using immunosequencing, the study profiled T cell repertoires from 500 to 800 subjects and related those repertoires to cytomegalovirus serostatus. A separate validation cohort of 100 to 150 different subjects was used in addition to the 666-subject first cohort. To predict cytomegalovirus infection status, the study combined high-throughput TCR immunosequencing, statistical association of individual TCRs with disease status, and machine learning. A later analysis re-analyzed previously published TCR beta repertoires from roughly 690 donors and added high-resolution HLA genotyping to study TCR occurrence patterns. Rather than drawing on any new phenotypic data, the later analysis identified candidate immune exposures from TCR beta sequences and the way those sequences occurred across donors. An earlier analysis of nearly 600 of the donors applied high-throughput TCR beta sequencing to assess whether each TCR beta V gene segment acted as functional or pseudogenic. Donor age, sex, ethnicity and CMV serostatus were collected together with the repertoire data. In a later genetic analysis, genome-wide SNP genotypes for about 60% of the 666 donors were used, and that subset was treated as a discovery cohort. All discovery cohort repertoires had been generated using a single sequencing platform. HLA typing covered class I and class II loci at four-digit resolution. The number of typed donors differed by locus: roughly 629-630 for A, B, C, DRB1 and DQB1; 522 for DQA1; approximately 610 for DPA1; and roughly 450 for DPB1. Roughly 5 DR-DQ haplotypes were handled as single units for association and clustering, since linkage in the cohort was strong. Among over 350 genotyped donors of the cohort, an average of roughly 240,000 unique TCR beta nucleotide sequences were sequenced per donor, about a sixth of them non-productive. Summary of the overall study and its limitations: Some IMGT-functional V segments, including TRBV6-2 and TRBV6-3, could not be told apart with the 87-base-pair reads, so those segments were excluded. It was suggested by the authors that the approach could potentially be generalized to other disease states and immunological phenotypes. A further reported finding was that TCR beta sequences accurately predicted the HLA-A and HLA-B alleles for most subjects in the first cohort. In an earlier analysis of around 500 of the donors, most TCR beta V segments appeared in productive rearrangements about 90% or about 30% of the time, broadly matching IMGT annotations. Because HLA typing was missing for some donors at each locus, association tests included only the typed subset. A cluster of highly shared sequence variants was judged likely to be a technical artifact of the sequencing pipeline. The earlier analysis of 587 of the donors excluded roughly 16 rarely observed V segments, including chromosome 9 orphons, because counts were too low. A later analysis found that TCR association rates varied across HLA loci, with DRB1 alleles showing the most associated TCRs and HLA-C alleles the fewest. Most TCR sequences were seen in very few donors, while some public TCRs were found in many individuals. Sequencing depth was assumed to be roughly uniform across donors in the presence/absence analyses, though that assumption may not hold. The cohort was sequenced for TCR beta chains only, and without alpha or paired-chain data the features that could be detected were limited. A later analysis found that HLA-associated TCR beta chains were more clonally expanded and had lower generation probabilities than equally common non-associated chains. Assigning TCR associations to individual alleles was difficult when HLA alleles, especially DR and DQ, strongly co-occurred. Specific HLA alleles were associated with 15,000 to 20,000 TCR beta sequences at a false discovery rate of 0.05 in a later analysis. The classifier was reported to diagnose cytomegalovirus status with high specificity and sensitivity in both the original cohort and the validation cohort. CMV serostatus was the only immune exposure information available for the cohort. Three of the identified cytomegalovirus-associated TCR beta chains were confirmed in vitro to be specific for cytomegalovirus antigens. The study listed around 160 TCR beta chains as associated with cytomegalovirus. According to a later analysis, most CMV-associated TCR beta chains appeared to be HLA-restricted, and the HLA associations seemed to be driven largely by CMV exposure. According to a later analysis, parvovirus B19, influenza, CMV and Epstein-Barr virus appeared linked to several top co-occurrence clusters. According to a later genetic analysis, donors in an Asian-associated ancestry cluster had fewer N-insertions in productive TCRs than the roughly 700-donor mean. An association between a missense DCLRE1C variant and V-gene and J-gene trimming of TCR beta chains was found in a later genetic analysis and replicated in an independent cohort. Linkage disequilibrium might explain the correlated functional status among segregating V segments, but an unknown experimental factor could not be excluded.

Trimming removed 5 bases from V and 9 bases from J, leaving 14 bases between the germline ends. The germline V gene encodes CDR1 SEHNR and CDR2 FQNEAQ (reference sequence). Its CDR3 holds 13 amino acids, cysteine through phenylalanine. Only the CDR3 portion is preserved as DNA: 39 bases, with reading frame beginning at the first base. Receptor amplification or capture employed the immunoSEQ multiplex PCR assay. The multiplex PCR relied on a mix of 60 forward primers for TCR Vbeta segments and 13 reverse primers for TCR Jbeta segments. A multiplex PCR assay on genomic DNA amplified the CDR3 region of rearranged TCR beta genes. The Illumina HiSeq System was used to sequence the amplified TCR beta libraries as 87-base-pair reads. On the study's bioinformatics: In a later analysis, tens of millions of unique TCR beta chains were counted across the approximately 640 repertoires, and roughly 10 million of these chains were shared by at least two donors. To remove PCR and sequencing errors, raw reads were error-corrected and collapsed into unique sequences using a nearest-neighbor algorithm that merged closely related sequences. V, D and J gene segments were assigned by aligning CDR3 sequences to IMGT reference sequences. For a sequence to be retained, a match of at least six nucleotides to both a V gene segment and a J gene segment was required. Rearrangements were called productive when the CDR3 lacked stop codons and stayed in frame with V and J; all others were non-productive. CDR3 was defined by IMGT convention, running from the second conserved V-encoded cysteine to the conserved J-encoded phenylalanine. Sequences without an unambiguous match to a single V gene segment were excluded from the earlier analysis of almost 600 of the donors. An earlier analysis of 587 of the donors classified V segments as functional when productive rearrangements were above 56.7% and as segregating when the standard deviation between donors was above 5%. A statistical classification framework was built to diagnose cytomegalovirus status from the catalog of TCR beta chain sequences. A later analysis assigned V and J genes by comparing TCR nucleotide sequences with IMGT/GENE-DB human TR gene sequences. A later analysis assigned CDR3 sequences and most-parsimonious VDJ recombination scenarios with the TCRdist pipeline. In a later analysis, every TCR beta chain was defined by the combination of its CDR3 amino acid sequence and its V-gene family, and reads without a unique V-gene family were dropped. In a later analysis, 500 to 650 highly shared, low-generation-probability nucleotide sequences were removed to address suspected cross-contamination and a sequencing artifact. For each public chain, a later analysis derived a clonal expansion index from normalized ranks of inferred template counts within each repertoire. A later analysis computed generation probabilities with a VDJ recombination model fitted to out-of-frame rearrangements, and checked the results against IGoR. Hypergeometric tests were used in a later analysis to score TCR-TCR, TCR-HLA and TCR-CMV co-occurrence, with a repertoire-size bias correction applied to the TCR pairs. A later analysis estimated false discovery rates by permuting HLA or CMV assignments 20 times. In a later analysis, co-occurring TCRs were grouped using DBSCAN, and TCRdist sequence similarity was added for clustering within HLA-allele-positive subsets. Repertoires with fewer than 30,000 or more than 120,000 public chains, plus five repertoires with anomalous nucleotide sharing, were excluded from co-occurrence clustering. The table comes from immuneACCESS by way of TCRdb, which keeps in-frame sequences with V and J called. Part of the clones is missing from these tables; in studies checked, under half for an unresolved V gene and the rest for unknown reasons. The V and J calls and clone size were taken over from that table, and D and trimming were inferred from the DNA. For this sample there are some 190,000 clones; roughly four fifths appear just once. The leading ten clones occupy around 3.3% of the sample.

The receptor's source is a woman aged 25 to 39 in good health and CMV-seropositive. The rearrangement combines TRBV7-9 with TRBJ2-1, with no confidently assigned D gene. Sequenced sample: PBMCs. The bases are TGTGCCAGCAGCGGCTTCACAAGCGCTGAGCAGTTCTTC. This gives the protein CASSGFTSAEQFF.